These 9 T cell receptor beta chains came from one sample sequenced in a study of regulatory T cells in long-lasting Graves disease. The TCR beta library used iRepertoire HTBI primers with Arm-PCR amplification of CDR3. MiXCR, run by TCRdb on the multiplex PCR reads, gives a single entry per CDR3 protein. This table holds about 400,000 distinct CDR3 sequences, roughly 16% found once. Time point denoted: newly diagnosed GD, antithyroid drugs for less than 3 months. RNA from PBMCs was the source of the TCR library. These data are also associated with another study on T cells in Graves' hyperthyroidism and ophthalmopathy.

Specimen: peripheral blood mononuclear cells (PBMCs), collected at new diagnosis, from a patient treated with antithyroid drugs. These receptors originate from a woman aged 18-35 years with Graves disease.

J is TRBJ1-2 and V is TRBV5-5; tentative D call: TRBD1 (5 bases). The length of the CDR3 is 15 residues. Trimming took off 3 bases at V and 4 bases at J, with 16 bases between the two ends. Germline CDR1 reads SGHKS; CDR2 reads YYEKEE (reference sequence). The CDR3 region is CASSWGVGAGYGYTF. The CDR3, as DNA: TGTGCCAGCAGCTGGGGGGTAGGCGCGGGCTATGGCTACACCTTC.

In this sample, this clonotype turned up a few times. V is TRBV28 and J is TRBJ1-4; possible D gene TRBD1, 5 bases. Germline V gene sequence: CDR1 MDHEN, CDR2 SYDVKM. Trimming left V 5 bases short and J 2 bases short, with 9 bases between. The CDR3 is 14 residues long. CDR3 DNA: TGTGCCAGCAGTAGGGGCCATACTAATGAAAAACTGTTTTTT. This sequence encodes CASSRGHTNEKLFF.

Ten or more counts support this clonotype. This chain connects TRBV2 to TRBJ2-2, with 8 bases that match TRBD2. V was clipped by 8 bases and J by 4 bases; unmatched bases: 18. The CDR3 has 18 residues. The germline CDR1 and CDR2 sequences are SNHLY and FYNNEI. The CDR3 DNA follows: TGTGCCAGCCGGCGAGGCGGGGGGCGAGGAGGTGGCACCGGGGAGCTGTTTTTT. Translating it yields CASRRGGGRGGGTGELFF.

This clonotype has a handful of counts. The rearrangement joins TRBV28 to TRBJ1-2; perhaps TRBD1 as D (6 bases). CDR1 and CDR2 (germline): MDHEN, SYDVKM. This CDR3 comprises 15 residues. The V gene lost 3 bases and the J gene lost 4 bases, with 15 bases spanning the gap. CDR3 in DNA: TGTGCCAGCAGTTTGCCAACGGGGGGCCCCTATGGCTACACCTTC. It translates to CASSLPTGGPYGYTF.

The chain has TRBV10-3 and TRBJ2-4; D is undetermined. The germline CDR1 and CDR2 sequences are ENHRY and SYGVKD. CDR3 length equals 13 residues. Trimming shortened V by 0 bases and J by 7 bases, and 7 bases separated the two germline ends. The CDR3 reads CAISESQNNIQYF. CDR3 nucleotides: TGTGCCATCAGTGAGTCCCAGAATAACATTCAGTACTTC.

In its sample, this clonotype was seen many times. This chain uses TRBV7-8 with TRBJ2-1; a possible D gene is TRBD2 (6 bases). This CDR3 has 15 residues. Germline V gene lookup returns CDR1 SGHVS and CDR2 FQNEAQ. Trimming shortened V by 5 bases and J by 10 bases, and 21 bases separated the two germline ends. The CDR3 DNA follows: TGTGCCAGCAGCCCCGAGGGACTCAATAAGGCCGAGCAGTTCTTC. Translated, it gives CASSPEGLNKAEQFF.

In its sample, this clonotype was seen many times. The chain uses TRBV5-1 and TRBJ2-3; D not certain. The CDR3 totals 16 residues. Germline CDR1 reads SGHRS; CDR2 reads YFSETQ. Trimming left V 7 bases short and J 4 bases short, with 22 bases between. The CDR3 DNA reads TGCGCCAGCGCTGGTATGGGTCGTACTGTTTCAGATACGCAGTATTTT. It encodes CASAGMGRTVSDTQYF. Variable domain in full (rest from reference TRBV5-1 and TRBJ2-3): KAGVTQTPRYLIKTRGQQVTLSCSPISGHRSVSWYQQTPGQGLQFLFEYFSETQRNKGNFPGRFSGRQFSNSRSEMNVSTLELGDSALYLCASAGMGRTVSDTQYFGPGTRLTVL.

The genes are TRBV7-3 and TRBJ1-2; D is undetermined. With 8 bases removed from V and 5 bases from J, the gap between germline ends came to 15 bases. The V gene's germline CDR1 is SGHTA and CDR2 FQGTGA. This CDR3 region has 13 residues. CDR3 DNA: TGTGCCAGCCCCGGTCTCCTTAGTTATGGCTACACCTTC. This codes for CASPGLLSYGYTF.

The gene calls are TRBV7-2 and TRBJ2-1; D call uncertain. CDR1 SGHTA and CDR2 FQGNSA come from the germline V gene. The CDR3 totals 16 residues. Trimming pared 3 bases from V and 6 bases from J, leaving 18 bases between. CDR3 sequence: CASSLEDLSSGNEQFF. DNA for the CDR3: TGTGCCAGCAGCTTGGAAGATCTCTCCTCGGGCAATGAGCAGTTCTTC.